The entry that follows covers one T cell receptor beta chain sequence. Its antigen target is currently unknown. No qualities accompany the bases; no much larger clone lies one base away. Collaborating institutions collected whole blood in K2EDTA tubes following their own protocols. For TCRbeta analysis, collaborators shipped samples in one of three forms: frozen whole blood, isolated PBMCs, or DNA extracted from either of those sample types. This sample is part of a study of blood T cell repertoires in COVID-19 (dated by TCRdb to the early 2020s). Regarding the research as a whole: Samples covering the acute and convalescent phases of COVID-19 were provided by collaborators in the United States, Italy and Spain. The samples were drawn from the first 160 participants of the ongoing ImmuneRACE study and from 950 to 1,500 subjects provided by 6 global collaborators. A de-identified subject ID, COVID-19 status, age in years and sex were almost always included in the sample metadata. The repertoires were made available in a free public database intended to serve as a resource for research on the immune response to SARS-CoV-2. Subjects who had been exposed to COVID-19, were actively infected with it, or had recovered from it provided the deeply sampled blood TCRbeta repertoires that made up the dataset. The prospective study material was composed of cDNA or gDNA derived from T cells, B-cell-depleted T cells, or PBMCs. Where HLA class I and class II types were available, the types were taken from metadata supplied by the sample provider, not from assay-based typing. Broad study findings and their caveats: The quantity of clinical and demographic metadata differed by source and by participant and was supplied without curation.

Per the germline V gene (reference sequence), LNHDA is the CDR1 and SQIVND is the CDR2. After removal of 5 bases from V and 5 bases from J, the junction retains 8 bases not matched to a gene. From cysteine to phenylalanine, the CDR3 is 14 amino acids long. Just the 42-base CDR3 DNA is kept, in frame starting at base 1. The immunoSEQ Assay, a bias-controlled multiplex PCR, was used to amplify TCRbeta CDR3 regions from genomic DNA. The paper's data handling went like this. The number of nucleated cells in each sample was estimated from the amplification of reference gene primers within the assay. To quantify the absolute abundance of each unique TCRbeta CDR3 rearrangement, sequence reads were collapsed and filtered. For each sample, productive Simpson clonality was calculated by taking the square root of Simpson's diversity index across productive rearrangements. The table comes from immuneACCESS by way of TCRdb, which keeps in-frame sequences with V and J called. Part of the clones is missing from these tables; in studies checked, under half for an unresolved V gene and the rest for unknown reasons. V, J and clone size derive from that table, while D and trimming were established from the DNA sequence. The sample table lists hundreds of thousands of clones, 88% of them with a count of one. The ten largest clones take up almost 9.5% of the sample.

The sample was peripheral blood. The sequence is built from TRBV19 and TRBJ1-1, with TRBD1 identical over 7 junction bases. The sequence derives from a man between 18 and 35 years old with active or convalescent COVID-19. CDR3 sequence: CASSVLQGWTEAFF. The sequenced DNA: TGTGCCAGTAGTGTCTTACAGGGGTGGACTGAAGCTTTCTTT.